This TCR beta chain was observed in a study of blood T cell repertoires in COVID-19. Looking at the study overall: The United States, Italy and Spain provided the acute and convalescent COVID-19 samples.

V dropped 0 bases and J dropped 4; count of bases not matched to a gene: 6. CDR1 is SGHRS, CDR2 YFSETQ, per germline. The CDR3 is 16 residues long. Participants, 18 to 89 years old, spanned fewer than 25 US areas. Recovery meant two consecutive negative NP/OP PCR tests, professional clearance, or resolved symptoms. TCRdb keeps only in-frame clones here, not all; method: immunoSEQ multiplex PCR. The table records about 350,000 clones, around 87% of them present only once. The TCR originated in a woman aged 30 to 39 who had recovered from COVID-19. The chain is built from TRBV5-1 and TRBJ2-5; TRBD1 matches 10 bases. Material: PBMCs or T cells enriched from blood (not recorded which). CDR3 sequence reads: CASSLEGTGVGETQYF. The DNA of the CDR3 is TGCGCCAGCAGCTTGGAAGGGACAGGGGTAGGAGAGACCCAGTACTTC.